Sequencing of this T cell receptor (beta chain) was carried out in a study of OX40 agonist ivuxolimab in advanced cancers. Context from the whole study: Ivuxolimab was an agonistic, fully human IgG2 monoclonal antibody directed against OX40 (CD134), a costimulatory receptor. In the dose-escalation cohort, roughly 80% of patients were male, and the mean age was approximately 64 years, with a range of roughly 23 to 85. The paper describes the monotherapy dose-escalation part (N of about 47 patients) of the phase I trial of ivuxolimab. Among the approximately 50 dose-escalation patients, about 20 had hepatocellular carcinoma, approximately 15 melanoma, 9 renal cell carcinoma and 9 head and neck cancer. Three dose-escalation patients achieved partial responses, one with hepatocellular carcinoma and two with cutaneous melanoma. Prior anti-PD-1, anti-PD-L1 or anti-CTLA-4 therapy was permitted, and checkpoint inhibitors had been received by roughly two fifths of dose-escalation patients. Intravenous ivuxolimab was administered to patients every 2 weeks at six dose levels: 0.01, 0.1, 0.3, 1.5, 3 and 10 mg/kg. The purpose of peripheral TCRbeta sequencing was to test whether ivuxolimab changed TCR sequence diversity and led to clonal T-cell expansion.

From a lookup of the germline V gene (reference sequence), CDR1 and CDR2 are WNHNN and SYGVQD. There are 13 amino acids in the CDR3, from cysteine to phenylalanine inclusive. Just the 39-base CDR3 DNA is kept, in frame starting at base 1. The junction shows trimming of 0 bases on V and 8 bases on J, plus 7 bases between the germline ends. As to this clone: Its target antigen remains unknown. Per-base quality was not reported, and no clone a single base away is much larger than it.

Genomic DNA was isolated from the sorted cells so that the TCRbeta CDR3 region could be sequenced. The immunoSEQ Assay was used for sequencing of TCRbeta CDR3 regions. Not all clones reach the TCRdb copy of this immuneACCESS table, which keeps in-frame sequences only. Checked studies attribute under half of the gap to unresolved V genes and leave the rest unexplained. Here the sample has 50,000 to 55,000 clones; around 86% occur a single time. The ten largest make up approximately 1.8% of the sample. Patients with a history of autoimmune disease or receiving systemic immunosuppression were excluded from the trial. Peripheral blood for TCR sequencing was drawn from every dose cohort at baseline, at cycle 4 day 1 and at cycle 7 day 1. The samples were taken from a phase I, first-in-human, multicenter, open-label dose-escalation trial of ivuxolimab. Adults with locally advanced or metastatic head and neck squamous cell, hepatocellular, melanoma or renal cell carcinoma were enrolled in the trial. CD4+ and CD8+ T cells were sorted separately from peripheral blood before TCR sequencing.

Results and caveats for the whole study, not just this receptor: In partial responders in the 0.1-3.0 mg/kg groups, normalized peripheral clonal expansion was found to be among the lowest, especially among CD8+ T cells. Low levels of normalized T-cell clonal expansion were also seen in some nonresponding patients. At doses from 0.1 to 3.0 mg/kg, clonal expansion was seen in both CD4+ and CD8+ blood T cells between baseline and week 6. Antigen specificity was not determined for the clonally expanded peripheral T cells. On average, CD8+ T cells showed more expanded clones than CD4+ T cells after ivuxolimab.

The receptor chain draws on TRBV10-1 and TRBJ1-4; no D gene is confidently identified. Sequenced here: CD4+ or CD8+ T cells sorted from blood, sampled in a trial of the OX40 agonist ivuxolimab. The source is an adult with an advanced solid tumor such as melanoma, head and neck, liver or kidney cancer. The CDR3 in this case is CASSESSGEKLFF. The sequenced DNA: TGCGCCAGCAGTGAGTCTTCGGGGGAAAAACTGTTTTTT.